This T cell receptor (beta chain) was recorded in a study of regulatory T cells in long-lasting Graves disease. As to time point: newly diagnosed GD, antithyroid drugs for less than 3 months. PBMCs were the source of the RNA used for TCR sequencing. Germline CDR1 reads ENHRY; CDR2 reads SYGVKD. The CDR3 is 12 amino acids. The germline V and J ends were trimmed by 6 bases and 6 bases, with 9 bases remaining between them. This clonotype occurred many times. The antigen is unknown. Study results and limitations: TRBV28 was favored in persistent disease, as were TRBJ1-2 and TRBJ2-5.

Arm-PCR of CDR3 regions and iRepertoire HTBI primers were used to build TCR beta libraries. TCRdb passed the multiplex PCR reads through MiXCR, listing each CDR3 protein once. The sample consists of about 400,000 distinct CDR3 sequences, around 15% of them appearing once. The TCR originated in a female donor with Graves disease. The rearrangement uses TRBV10-3 and TRBJ1-5, with a tentative D call TRBD1 (5 bases). The source was peripheral blood mononuclear cells (PBMCs), collected at new diagnosis, from a patient treated with antithyroid drugs. The CDR3 region is CAIRNGGQPQHF. In nucleotides, the CDR3 is TGTGCCATCAGGAACGGGGGTCAGCCCCAGCATTTT.